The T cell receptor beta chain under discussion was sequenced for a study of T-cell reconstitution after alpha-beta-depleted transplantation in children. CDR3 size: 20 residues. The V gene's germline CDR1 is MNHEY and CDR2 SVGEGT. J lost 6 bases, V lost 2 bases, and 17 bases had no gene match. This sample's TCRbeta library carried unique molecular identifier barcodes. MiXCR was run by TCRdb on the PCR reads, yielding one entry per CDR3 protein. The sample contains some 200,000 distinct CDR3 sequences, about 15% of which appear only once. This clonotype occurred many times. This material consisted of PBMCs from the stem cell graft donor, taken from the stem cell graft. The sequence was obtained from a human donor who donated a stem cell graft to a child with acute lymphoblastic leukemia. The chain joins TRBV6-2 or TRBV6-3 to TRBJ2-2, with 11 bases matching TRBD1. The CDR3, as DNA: TGTGCCAGCAGTTACCCAACGCAGAAAGGGACAGGGGGTTGGCCCGGGGAGCTGTTTTTT. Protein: CASSYPTQKGTGGWPGELFF.